The 29 T cell receptor beta chains below come from one sample, sequenced in a study of OX40 agonist ivuxolimab in advanced cancers. Profiling relied on immunoSEQ multiplex PCR, and the TCRdb table lists in-frame clones only, not all of them. Of 70,000 to 85,000 clones in the sample, approximately 82% were seen once. The material was CD4+ or CD8+ T cells sorted from blood, obtained in a trial of the OX40 agonist ivuxolimab. The receptors derive from an adult with an advanced solid tumor such as melanoma, head and neck, liver or kidney cancer.

This sequence joins TRBV21-1 and TRBJ2-7; no check of the table's D call, TRBD1, against the DNA was made. TRBV21-1 is shown as a pseudogene. The CDR3 runs 15 residues. The CDR3 loop reads CASSNEKDRGYEQYF. In DNA, the CDR3 is TGTGCCAGCAGCAACGAAAAGGACAGGGGTTACGAGCAGTACTTC.

The chain is built from TRBV11-1 and TRBJ1-2; D is unresolved. This CDR3 is 13 amino acids long. Trimming pared 5 bases from V and 3 bases from J, leaving 10 bases between. Germline V lookup: CDR1 SGHAT, CDR2 FQDESV (reference sequence). The CDR3 DNA is TGTGCCAGCAGCCACGTCCCAGACTATGGCTACACCTTC. Protein sequence: CASSHVPDYGYTF.

The chain joins TRBV19 to TRBJ1-6; the match to TRBD1 covers 8 bases. The CDR3 consists of 16 residues. Germline-derived CDR1 and CDR2 are LNHDA and SQIVND (reference sequence). J gave up 8 bases and V 4 bases, and 10 bases lay outside the gene matches. CDR3 sequence reads: CASSRPWTGQYSPLHF. The CDR3, as DNA: TGTGCCAGTAGTAGACCCTGGACAGGGCAGTATTCACCCCTCCACTTT.

This chain connects TRBV2 to TRBJ1-6, with 9 bases fitting TRBD1. CDR1 and CDR2 (germline): SNHLY, FYNNEI. V dropped 2 bases and J dropped 10; count of bases not matched to a gene: 6. This CDR3 has 15 amino acids. The CDR3 loop reads CASSEQGTGSSPLHF. CDR3 coding DNA: TGTGCCAGCAGTGAACAGGGGACAGGGTCCTCACCCCTCCACTTT.

The chain employs TRBV5-1 and TRBJ2-7; D is tentatively TRBD1 or TRBD2 (5 bases each). V gave up 2 bases and J gave up 8 bases, with 8 bases separating them. There are 11 residues in the CDR3. Germline-derived CDR1 and CDR2 are SGHRS and YFSETQ. In nucleotides, the CDR3 is TGCGCCAGCAGCTTAGAGGGGAAGCAGTACTTC. Residues: CASSLEGKQYF.

This rearrangement joins TRBV2 to TRBJ2-7, with D uncertain. The CDR3 runs to 14 residues. The germline CDR1 and CDR2 sequences are SNHLY and FYNNEI. V lost 4 bases, J lost 7 bases, and 17 bases lay in between. DNA of the CDR3: TGTGCCAGCAGTGTCGTAAGTGGGGATCTGGAGCAGTACTTC. Translation gives CASSVVSGDLEQYF.

As regards this clone: One end of the junction does not line up with germline, which may come from a read error. J is TRBJ2-3 and V is TRBV13; D perhaps matches TRBD2 (6 bases). The CDR3 is 15 amino acids. From germline, CDR1 is PRHDT and CDR2 FYEKMQ (reference sequence). In DNA form, the CDR3 reads TGTGCCAGCACCTTAGGGGCGGGGAGCACAGATACGCAGTATTTT. Protein product: CASTLGAGSTDTQYF.

The J gene is TRBJ1-1, the V gene TRBV4-1, with D maybe TRBD1 (6 bases). Trimming pared 6 bases from V and 0 bases from J, leaving 14 bases between. CDR1 MGHRA and CDR2 YSYEKL come from the germline V gene. CDR3 length: 15 amino acids. The CDR3 protein is CASREGGGLNTEAFF. The CDR3, as DNA: TGCGCCAGCAGGGAAGGGGGGGGGTTGAACACTGAAGCTTTCTTT.

CDR3 nucleotide sequence: TGTGCCAGCAGCTTAGCTGGGACAGCTTCCTACGAGCAGTACTTC. Its protein is CASSLAGTASYEQYF. V and J are TRBV7-2 and TRBJ2-7, with TRBD1 matching 7 bases. After removal of 0 bases from V and 1 base from J, the junction contained 3 bases not matched to a gene. The germline CDR1 and CDR2 sequences are SGHTA and FQGNSA. This CDR3 has 15 amino acids.

This sequence joins TRBV7-2 and TRBJ1-6, with a tentative D call TRBD1 (5 bases). Deletions cut 5 bases from V and 7 bases from J, with 15 bases between. From germline, CDR1 is SGHTA and CDR2 FQGNSA. The CDR3 is 15 residues long. The CDR3 nucleotides are TGTGCCAGCAGCCCCCCGGGACTGGGGAATTCACCCCTCCACTTT. Protein product: CASSPPGLGNSPLHF.

DNA of the CDR3: TGTGCCAGCGCGGGGGGCAATTTCCCTCCAGATACGCAGTATTTT. Protein product: CASAGGNFPPDTQYF. This chain joins TRBV6-5 and TRBJ2-3, with TRBD2 identical over 8 bases. The CDR3 has 15 residues. From germline, CDR1 is MNHEY and CDR2 SVGAGI. Trimming cost V 8 bases and J 4 bases; bases outside gene matches: 11.

This chain uses TRBV7-2 with TRBJ1-3, with 7 bases that match TRBD1. This CDR3 comprises 15 residues. The V gene end was trimmed by 4 bases and the J gene end by 0 bases; junction bases not matched to a gene: 3. The V gene's germline CDR1 is SGHTA and CDR2 FQGNSA. Here the CDR3 reads CASSSGQHSGNTIYF. In nucleotides, the CDR3 is TGTGCCAGCAGCTCGGGACAGCACTCTGGAAACACCATATATTTT.

The genes are TRBV9 and TRBJ1-5; D uncertain. V was clipped by 3 bases and J by 5 bases, with 15 bases between them. The CDR3 loop spans 15 amino acids. The germline CDR1 and CDR2 sequences are SGDLS and YYNGEE. CDR3 region: CASSANPDPDQPQHF. In nucleotides, the CDR3 is TGTGCCAGCAGCGCAAACCCCGACCCCGATCAGCCCCAGCATTTT.

The chain employs TRBV7-9 and TRBJ1-4, with D unclear. The CDR3 is 12 amino acids. Germline CDR1 is SEHNR and CDR2 is FQNEAQ (reference sequence). Trimming cost V 8 bases and J 4 bases, with 8 bases left between them. CDR3: CASGRYNEKLFF. The CDR3, as DNA: TGTGCCAGCGGACGTTATAATGAAAAACTGTTTTTT.

The chain employs TRBV7-2 and TRBJ2-1; perhaps TRBD2 as D (5 bases). Germline assignment: CDR1 SGHTA and CDR2 FQGNSA. The CDR3 sequence is 13 residues long. The V end lost 5 bases, the J end lost 9 bases, and 14 bases lay between the germline ends. The CDR3 region is CASSPARGIEQFF. The CDR3 nucleotides are TGTGCCAGCAGCCCAGCACGGGGTATTGAGCAGTTCTTC.

The chain has TRBV4-3 and TRBJ2-6, with D possibly matching TRBD2 (6 bases). Looked up from germline, CDR1 is LGHNA and CDR2 is YSLEER. This CDR3 spans 17 amino acids. The ends were cut back, 1 base at V and 4 bases at J, with 14 bases in the middle. CDR3: CASSQATWGGGANVLTF. The CDR3 DNA reads as TGCGCCAGCAGCCAAGCCACCTGGGGAGGCGGGGCCAACGTCCTGACTTTC.

J is TRBJ2-3 and V is TRBV27, with 10 bases matching TRBD2. Losses at the gene ends were 5 bases for V and 7 bases for J; bases not matched to a gene: 12. Germline CDR1 is MNHEY and CDR2 is SMNVEV (reference sequence). This CDR3 has 16 residues. CDR3 bases: TGTGCCAGCAGTCGACGGCGTCTAGCGGGGGTGTATACGCAGTATTTT. The encoded protein is CASSRRRLAGVYTQYF.

This clone is medium-sized (0.01 to 0.1%) in the sample. The chain combines TRBV27 with TRBJ1-3; 7 bases are a match to TRBD1. The germline V gene encodes CDR1 MNHEY and CDR2 SMNVEV (reference sequence). Trimming took 0 bases from V and 2 from J; bases not matched to a gene: 7. The CDR3 loop spans 17 amino acids. CDR3 protein: CASSLSYRGIAGNTIYF. CDR3 bases: TGTGCCAGCAGTTTATCGTACAGGGGAATTGCTGGAAACACCATATATTTT.

This clone came up once. This chain uses TRBV4-1 with TRBJ2-1; 12 bases fit TRBD2. Per the germline V gene, CDR1 is MGHRA and CDR2 is YSYEKL. The CDR3 totals 15 residues. Unmatched junction bases numbered 0, after V lost 4 bases and J lost 2 bases. Here the CDR3 DNA reads TGCGCCAGCAGCCGACTAGCGGGGGCCTACAATGAGCAGTTCTTC. Translating gives CASSRLAGAYNEQFF.

This sequence joins TRBV19 and TRBJ2-7, with D unresolved. Trimming cost V 5 bases and J 0 bases, with 11 bases left between them. CDR1 and CDR2 from the germline V gene are LNHDA and SQIVND (reference sequence). The CDR3 is 14 residues long. The CDR3 reads CASSGSWSSYEQYF. The CDR3 bases are TGTGCCAGTAGTGGAAGTTGGAGCTCCTACGAGCAGTACTTC.

The DNA for the CDR3 is TGTGCCAGCAGTTCACTCCCGGGGCACGTGAACTATGGCTACACCTTC. It specifies CASSSLPGHVNYGYTF. This chain links TRBV6-5 with TRBJ1-2, with D tentatively TRBD1 (5 bases). Trimming left V 4 bases short and J 2 bases short, with 17 bases between. CDR3 size: 16 residues. Germline loops: CDR1 MNHEY, CDR2 SVGAGI.

This sequence joins TRBV5-6 and TRBJ2-3; D tentatively reads TRBD1 or TRBD2 (5 bases each). This CDR3 has 15 amino acids. Deletions cut 3 bases from V and 2 bases from J, with 13 bases between. Germline V lookup: CDR1 SGHDT, CDR2 YYEEEE. The CDR3 coding sequence is TGTGCCAGCAGCTGGGGCCTAGCCGCCACAGATACGCAGTATTTT. Translating it yields CASSWGLAATDTQYF.

V and J are TRBV11-2 and TRBJ1-1, with 8 bases aligning to TRBD1. The V gene end was trimmed by 1 base and the J gene end by 10 bases; junction bases not matched to a gene: 17. Germline V lookup: CDR1 SGHAT, CDR2 FQNNGV. The CDR3 length is 17 residues. CDR3 DNA sequence: TGTGCCAGCAGCTTAGGACAGTTCAGGGGGCGCGTCGTGGGAGCTTTCTTT. This sequence encodes CASSLGQFRGRVVGAFF.

The rearrangement links TRBV2 to TRBJ2-1; 8 positions match TRBD1. Germline V gene data show CDR1 as SNHLY and CDR2 as FYNNEI. This CDR3 is built from 14 residues. Germline trimming cut 6 bases from V and 7 bases from J; bases unmatched to any gene: 8. The CDR3, as DNA: TGTGCCAGCAGCTCGCAGGGGGCGAAGAATGAGCAGTTCTTC. Translation gives CASSSQGAKNEQFF.

There are a few counts of this clone. This chain connects TRBV7-6 to TRBJ1-3; D possibly corresponds to TRBD1 (5 bases). Per the germline V gene, CDR1 is SGHVS and CDR2 is FNYEAQ. V was cut by 1 base and J by 0 bases, with 13 bases left in between. This CDR3 is built from 17 residues. The DNA of the CDR3 is TGTGCCAGCAGCTTAGGGGTAGGGGCGAGCTCTGGAAACACCATATATTTT. Its translation: CASSLGVGASSGNTIYF.

This clone was found once. This sequence joins TRBV7-9 and TRBJ2-1; 11 nucleotides match TRBD2. V was clipped by 3 bases and J by 4 bases; unmatched bases: 8. The CDR3 sequence is 17 residues long. CDR1 is SEHNR, CDR2 FQNEAQ, per germline (reference sequence). In DNA, the CDR3 is TGTGCCAGCAGCTTCATAGCGGGGGGGCCTCGGTACAATGAGCAGTTCTTC. Encoded protein: CASSFIAGGPRYNEQFF.

The chain couples TRBV18 to TRBJ2-7; 7 positions agree with TRBD2. Looked up from germline, CDR1 is KGHSH and CDR2 is LQKENI. The J segment lost 4 bases and the V segment lost 3 bases, leaving 9 bases of the junction unmatched. This CDR3 has 15 residues. The CDR3 DNA is TGTGCCAGCTCACCGCCAAGCGGGGAGAGATACGAGCAGTACTTC. Residues: CASSPPSGERYEQYF.

V is TRBV2 and J is TRBJ1-6; tentatively, D is TRBD1 (5 bases). The CDR3 is made up of 13 amino acids. Germline values: CDR1 SNHLY, CDR2 FYNNEI. The germline V and J ends were trimmed by 7 bases and 4 bases, with 8 bases remaining between them. CDR3 coding DNA: TGTGCCAGCAAGACAGCTTATAATTCACCCCTCCACTTT. It is translated as CASKTAYNSPLHF.

The chain has TRBV5-1 and TRBJ1-5, with D hard to call. This CDR3 spans 14 amino acids. The V and J ends lost 0 bases and 7 bases respectively, with 11 bases between them. Looked up from germline, CDR1 is SGHRS and CDR2 is YFSETQ. The CDR3, as DNA: TGCGCCAGCAGCTTGGAGGGCCGTCACCAGCCCCAGCATTTT. It is translated as CASSLEGRHQPQHF.